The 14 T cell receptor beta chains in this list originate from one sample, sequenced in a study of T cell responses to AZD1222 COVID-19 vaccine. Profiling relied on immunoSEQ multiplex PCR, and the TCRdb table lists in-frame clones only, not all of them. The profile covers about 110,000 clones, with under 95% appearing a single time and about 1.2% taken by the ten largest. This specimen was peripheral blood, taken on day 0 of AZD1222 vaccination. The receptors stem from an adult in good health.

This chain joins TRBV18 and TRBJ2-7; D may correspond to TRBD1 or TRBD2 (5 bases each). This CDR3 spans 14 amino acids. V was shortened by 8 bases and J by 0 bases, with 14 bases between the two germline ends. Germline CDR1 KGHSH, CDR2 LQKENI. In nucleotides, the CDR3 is TGTGCCAGCCGCACGGGACCCCTCTCCTACGAGCAGTACTTC. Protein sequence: CASRTGPLSYEQYF.

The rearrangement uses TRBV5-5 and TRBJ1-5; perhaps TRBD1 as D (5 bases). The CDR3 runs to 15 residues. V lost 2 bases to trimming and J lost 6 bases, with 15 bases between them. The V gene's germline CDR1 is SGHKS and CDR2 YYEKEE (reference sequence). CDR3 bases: TGTGCCAGCAGCTTTGAAGGGACGAAGGGTCAGCCCCAGCATTTT. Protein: CASSFEGTKGQPQHF.

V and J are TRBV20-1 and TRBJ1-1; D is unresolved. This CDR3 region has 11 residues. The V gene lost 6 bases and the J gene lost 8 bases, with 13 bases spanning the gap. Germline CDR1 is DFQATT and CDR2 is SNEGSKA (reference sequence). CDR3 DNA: TGCAGTGCCCCACGCGCCGTAGAAGCTTTCTTT. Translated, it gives CSAPRAVEAFF.

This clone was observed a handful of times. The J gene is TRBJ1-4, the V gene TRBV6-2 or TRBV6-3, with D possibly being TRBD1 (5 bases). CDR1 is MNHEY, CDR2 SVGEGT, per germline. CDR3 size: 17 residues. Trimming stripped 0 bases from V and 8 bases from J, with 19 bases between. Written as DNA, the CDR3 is TGTGCCAGCAGTTACTCCACCGGGACTCAGGACCGAGAAAAACTGTTTTTT. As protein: CASSYSTGTQDREKLFF.

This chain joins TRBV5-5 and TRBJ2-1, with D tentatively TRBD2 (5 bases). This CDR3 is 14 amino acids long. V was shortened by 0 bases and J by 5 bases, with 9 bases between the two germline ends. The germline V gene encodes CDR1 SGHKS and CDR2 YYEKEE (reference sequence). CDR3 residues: CASSLGPRDNEQFF. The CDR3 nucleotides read TGTGCCAGCAGCTTGGGCCCGCGGGACAATGAGCAGTTCTTC.

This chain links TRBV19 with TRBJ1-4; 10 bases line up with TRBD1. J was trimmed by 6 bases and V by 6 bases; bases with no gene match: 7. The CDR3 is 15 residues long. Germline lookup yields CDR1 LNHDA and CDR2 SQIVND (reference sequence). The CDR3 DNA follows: TGTGCCAGTAGCCGAACGGGGACAGGGGATGAAAAACTGTTTTTT. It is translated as CASSRTGTGDEKLFF.

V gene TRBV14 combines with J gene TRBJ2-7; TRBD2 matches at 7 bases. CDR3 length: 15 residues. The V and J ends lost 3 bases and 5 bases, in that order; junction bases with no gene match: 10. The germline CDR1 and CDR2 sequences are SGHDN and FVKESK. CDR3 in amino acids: CASSHISGTLHEQYF. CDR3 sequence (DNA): TGTGCCAGCAGCCATATCAGCGGGACCCTTCACGAGCAGTACTTC.

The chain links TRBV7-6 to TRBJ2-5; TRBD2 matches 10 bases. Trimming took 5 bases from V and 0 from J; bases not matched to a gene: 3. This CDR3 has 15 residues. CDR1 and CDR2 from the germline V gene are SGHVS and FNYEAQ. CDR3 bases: TGTGCCAGCAGCCTTAGCGGGGGGAACCAAGAGACCCAGTACTTC. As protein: CASSLSGGNQETQYF.

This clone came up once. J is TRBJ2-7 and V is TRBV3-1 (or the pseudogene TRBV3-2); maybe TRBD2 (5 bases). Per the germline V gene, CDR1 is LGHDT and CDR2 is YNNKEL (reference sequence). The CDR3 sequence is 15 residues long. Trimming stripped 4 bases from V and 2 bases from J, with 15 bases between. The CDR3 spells CASSPSREITYEQYF. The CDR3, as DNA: TGTGCCAGCAGCCCAAGTAGGGAGATCACCTACGAGCAGTACTTC.

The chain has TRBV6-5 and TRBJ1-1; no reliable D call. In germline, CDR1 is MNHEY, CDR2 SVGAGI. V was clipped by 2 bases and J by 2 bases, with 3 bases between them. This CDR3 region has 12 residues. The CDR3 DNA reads TGTGCCAGCAGTTACCAAAACACTGAAGCTTTCTTT. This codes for CASSYQNTEAFF.

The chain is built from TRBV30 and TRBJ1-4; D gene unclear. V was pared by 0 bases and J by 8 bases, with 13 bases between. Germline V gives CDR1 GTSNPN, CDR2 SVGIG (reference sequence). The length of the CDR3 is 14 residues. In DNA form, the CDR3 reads TGTGCCTGGAGTGTAAGGAGGGAGACCGAAAAACTGTTTTTT. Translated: CAWSVRRETEKLFF.

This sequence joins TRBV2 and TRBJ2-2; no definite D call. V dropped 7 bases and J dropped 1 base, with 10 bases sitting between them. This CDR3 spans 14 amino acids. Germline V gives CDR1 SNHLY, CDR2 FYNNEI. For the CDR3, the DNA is TGTGCCAGCAAAGGGCAGTTGAACACCGGGGAGCTGTTTTTT. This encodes CASKGQLNTGELFF.

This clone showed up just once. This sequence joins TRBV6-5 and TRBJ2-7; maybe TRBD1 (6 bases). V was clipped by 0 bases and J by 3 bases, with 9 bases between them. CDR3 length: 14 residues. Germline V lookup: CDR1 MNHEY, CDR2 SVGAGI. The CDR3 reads CASSYSHRDYEQYF. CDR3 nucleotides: TGTGCCAGCAGTTACTCCCACAGGGACTACGAGCAGTACTTC.

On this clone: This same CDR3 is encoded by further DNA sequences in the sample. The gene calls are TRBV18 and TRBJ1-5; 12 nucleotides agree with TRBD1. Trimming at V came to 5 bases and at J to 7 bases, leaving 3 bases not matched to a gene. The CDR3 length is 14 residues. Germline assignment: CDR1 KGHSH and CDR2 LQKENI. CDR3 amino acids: CASSSGQGAQPQHF. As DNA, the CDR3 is TGTGCCAGCTCATCGGGACAGGGGGCCCAGCCCCAGCATTTT.